Listed below are T cell receptor beta chains from one sample, sequenced in a study of T cell responses to AZD1222 COVID-19 vaccine. Assay: immunoSEQ multiplex PCR; the TCRdb copy retains only in-frame clones and omits some. The sample yields 150,000 or so clones, 91% seen once. Sequenced material: peripheral blood, taken on day 0 of AZD1222 vaccination. These TCRs come from an adult in good health. Both conserved end residues are part of each CDR3. The D gene is left open where the match is weak. Expanded clones are given a class, and other clones once, few, many or no size at all.

j_gene,abundance,v_gene,d_gene,CDR3nt,CDR3aa
TRBJ2-3,NA,TRBV4-3,NA,TGCGCCAGCAGCCTGAATAGTGGCACAGATACGCAGTATTTT,CASSLNSGTDTQYF
TRBJ2-7,once,TRBV7-3,NA,TGTGCCAGCAGCCCAATGTCCGGGGCCCCCTACGAGCAGTACTTC,CASSPMSGAPYEQYF
TRBJ2-7,few,TRBV29-1,NA,TGCAGCGTAAGCCGGGACAACTACGAGCAGTACTTC,CSVSRDNYEQYF
TRBJ2-3,NA,TRBV14,NA,TGTGCCAGCAGCCAAGAACTAGTGAGGTCGTATACGCAGTATTTT,CASSQELVRSYTQYF
TRBJ1-1,NA,TRBV19,NA,TGTGCCAGTAGTATAAGGAGACAGATGAACACTGAAGCTTTCTTT,CASSIRRQMNTEAFF
TRBJ1-3,NA,TRBV14,NA,TGCGCCAGCAGCCCTGGGGGGCCCTCCACTGGAAACACCATATATTTT,CASSPGGPSTGNTIYF
TRBJ2-1,NA,TRBV7-2,TRBD2,TGTGCCAGCAGCTTAGACAGCGGGAGGACCTTGGGCAATGAGCAGTTCTTC,CASSLDSGRTLGNEQFF
TRBJ1-1,NA,TRBV6-5,NA,TGTGCCAGCAGTTACTCTAGGGTCTCTAACACTGAAGCTTTCTTT,CASSYSRVSNTEAFF
TRBJ2-7,NA,TRBV19,TRBD1,TGTGCCAGTAGTCCCGGACAGGGGGCCTACGAGCAGTACTTC,CASSPGQGAYEQYF
TRBJ2-1,NA,TRBV9,TRBD2,TGTGCCAGCAGCCCGCGCGGGGGGGCGACTTACAATGAGCAGTTCTTC,CASSPRGGATYNEQFF
TRBJ2-2,NA,TRBV5-1,NA,TGCGCCAGCAGCTTGCTGGACTCGAACACCGGGGAGCTGTTTTTT,CASSLLDSNTGELFF
TRBJ1-1,NA,TRBV19,NA,TGTGCCAGTAGTATAGTGAACAGGCAGAACACTGAAGCTTTCTTT,CASSIVNRQNTEAFF
TRBJ2-3,NA,TRBV6-5,TRBD1,TGTGCCAGCAGAGGACAGGGCACAGATACGCAGTATTTT,CASRGQGTDTQYF
TRBJ2-5,NA,TRBV19,TRBD1,TGTGCCAGTAGTCCCGGGACAGGGGGCACGTTAGCGGGGCAAGAGACCCAGTACTTC,CASSPGTGGTLAGQETQYF
TRBJ2-1,NA,TRBV6-2/TRBV6-3,TRBD2,TGTGCCAGCAGCCGGGAGGGTGAGCAGTTCTTC,CASSREGEQFF
TRBJ1-2,NA,TRBV27,NA,TGTGCCAGCAGTCCCGGAGGGGGAATGAATGGCTACACCTTC,CASSPGGGMNGYTF
TRBJ1-5,NA,TRBV10-2,NA,TGCGCCAGCGACTTAATGTTCCATCAGCCCCAGCATTTT,CASDLMFHQPQHF
TRBJ2-7,NA,TRBV13,NA,TGTGCCAGCAGCTCCTCTAGCGTCCTTGGGGGAGAGCAGTACTTC,CASSSSSVLGGEQYF
TRBJ2-7,NA,TRBV28,NA,TGTGCCAGCACGAGCCCCCCTGGCTACGAGCAGTACTTC,CASTSPPGYEQYF
TRBJ1-2,NA,TRBV6-1,NA,TGTGCCAGCAGTGAATTGGGGCAGGGGCGGTATGGCTACACCTTC,CASSELGQGRYGYTF
TRBJ1-5,NA,TRBV6-5,NA,TGTGCCAGCAGCACAAATGTCGCGGCGGATCAGCCCCAGCATTTT,CASSTNVAADQPQHF
TRBJ1-3,NA,TRBV28,NA,TGTGCCAGCAGTTTACCCTTCTCCAGGCGAAGGGACGGAGGAAACACCATATATTTT,CASSLPFSRRRDGGNTIYF
TRBJ2-7,NA,TRBV6-5,TRBD1,TGTGCCAGCAGTTTACAGGGGGCTTACGAGCAGTACTTC,CASSLQGAYEQYF
TRBJ1-6,NA,TRBV4-1,NA,TGCGCCAGCAGCCAAGAGGCCCAAGGGAGTTCACCCCTCCACTTT,CASSQEAQGSSPLHF
TRBJ2-1,NA,TRBV24-1,NA,TGTGCCACCAGTGACAAGGGCAGGGACAATGAGCAGTTCTTC,CATSDKGRDNEQFF
TRBJ1-1,NA,TRBV11-2,NA,TGTGCCAGCAGCCGCCCCCTCGGGAACACTGAAGCTTTCTTT,CASSRPLGNTEAFF
TRBJ1-2,once,TRBV5-8,NA,TGTGCCAGCAGCTCCTGGACACGAATTTATGGCTACACCTTC,CASSSWTRIYGYTF
TRBJ1-1,NA,TRBV5-4,TRBD1,TGTGCCAGCAGGGTGGACAGGGGCGGGAACACTGAAGCTTTCTTT,CASRVDRGGNTEAFF
TRBJ2-1,NA,TRBV5-5,NA,TGTGCCAGCAGCCCTGTAGTCATGACAGGTCTCAATGAGCAGTTCTTC,CASSPVVMTGLNEQFF
TRBJ2-5,NA,TRBV10-3,NA,TGTGCCATCAGTGAGTTGGACATGAAGACCCAGTACTTC,CAISELDMKTQYF
TRBJ2-2,NA,TRBV7-2,NA,TGTGCCAGCAGCTTAGGAAGAGCGAACACCGGGGAGCTGTTTTTT,CASSLGRANTGELFF
TRBJ1-2,NA,TRBV28,NA,TGTGCCAGCAGCCCAGGTGGCAACTATGGCTACACCTTC,CASSPGGNYGYTF
TRBJ1-1,NA,TRBV30,NA,TGTGCCTGGACTATTAACACTGAAGCTTTCTTT,CAWTINTEAFF
TRBJ2-6,NA,TRBV7-3,NA,TGTGCCAGCAGCTCCCCCGGGGCCAACGTCCTGACTTTC,CASSSPGANVLTF
TRBJ2-1,NA,TRBV28,NA,TGTGCCAGCAGTCCCCCCGTGGGGGTCCATGAGCAGTTCTTC,CASSPPVGVHEQFF
TRBJ2-5,NA,TRBV19,NA,TGTGCCAGTAGTATAGGCAGAAGGGAGACCCAGTACTTC,CASSIGRRETQYF
TRBJ1-6,few,TRBV30,NA,TGTGCCTGGGGGGACGGCCCAAATTCACCCCTCCACTTT,CAWGDGPNSPLHF
TRBJ1-1,NA,TRBV24-1,NA,TGTGCCACCAGTCGTGGGGTGGACACTGAAGCTTTCTTT,CATSRGVDTEAFF
TRBJ2-7,NA,TRBV4-3,TRBD1,TGCGCCAGCAGCCAAGCGCTTTACGGACAGGGGATCGTCTACGAGCAGTACTTC,CASSQALYGQGIVYEQYF
TRBJ1-1,NA,TRBV19,NA,TGTGCCAGTAGTATAGAAACAGGGCCTGCCTCTGAAGCTTTCTTT,CASSIETGPASEAFF
TRBJ2-5,NA,TRBV7-2,NA,TGTGCCAGCAGCCGGACCCCGGTGACAGAGACCCAGTACTTC,CASSRTPVTETQYF
TRBJ1-4,NA,TRBV21-1,NA,TGTGCCAGCAGCAAAGAGGGCCATCTCGCAACTAATGAAAAACTGTTTTTT,CASSKEGHLATNEKLFF
TRBJ2-7,NA,TRBV11-1,NA,TGTGCCAGCAGCTTAGATGGGAACTCCTACGAGCAGTACTTC,CASSLDGNSYEQYF
TRBJ2-1,NA,TRBV13,NA,TGTGCCAGCAGGGCGCAGGGGGGTCAAAACAATGAGCAGTTCTTC,CASRAQGGQNNEQFF
TRBJ1-5,NA,TRBV11-2,NA,TGTGCCAGCAGCTTAGGCCTTAGAGAGCCCCAGCATTTT,CASSLGLREPQHF
TRBJ2-3,NA,TRBV7-2,TRBD2,TGTGCCAGCAGCTCCCCCGACCGACTAGCGGGGCAGTATTTT,CASSSPDRLAGQYF
TRBJ1-2,NA,TRBV7-8,NA,TGTGCCAGCAGCTATCGGACAGACTATGGCTACACCTTC,CASSYRTDYGYTF
TRBJ2-2,NA,TRBV6-5,TRBD1,TGTGCCAGCAAAAACACAGGGGGCGATACCGGGGAGCTGTTTTTT,CASKNTGGDTGELFF
TRBJ2-1,NA,TRBV30,NA,TGTGCCTGGAGTTCCAAGGGGGGTAAAGCACCTTGGCAGTTCTTC,CAWSSKGGKAPWQFF
TRBJ2-7,NA,TRBV7-2,NA,TGTGCCAGCAGCCCAGGATCTACATTCTCCTACGAGCAGTACTTC,CASSPGSTFSYEQYF
TRBJ2-3,NA,TRBV11-2,TRBD2,TGTGCCAGCAGCCCCCGCCCTGCAACGGGGGGTTTAGATACGCAGTATTTT,CASSPRPATGGLDTQYF
TRBJ2-1,NA,TRBV6-6,TRBD1,TGTGCCAGCAGTTACTCGGGGACAGCTCAGTACAATGAGCAGTTCTTC,CASSYSGTAQYNEQFF
TRBJ2-3,NA,TRBV5-4,NA,TGTGCCAGCAGCTTTTTGGGCGGGGGCACAGATACGCAGTATTTT,CASSFLGGGTDTQYF
TRBJ2-5,NA,TRBV25-1,TRBD2,TGTGCCAGCAGTGAATCGGGTAAATCTAGCGGGATACAAGAGACCCAGTACTTC,CASSESGKSSGIQETQYF
TRBJ1-1,NA,TRBV5-6,NA,TGTGCCAGCAGCTTGGGGCGGGGCGCCACTGAAGCTTTCTTT,CASSLGRGATEAFF